A single sample gave rise to the 5 T cell receptor beta chains below, sequenced in a study of PD-1 blockade in classical Hodgkin lymphoma. Indicated time point: newly diagnosed, previously untreated cHL patient sample. From thawed PBMCs, CD4+ T cells were purified using magnetic negative selection. The table came from immunoSEQ multiplex PCR; TCRdb's copy has only in-frame clones and leaves some out. The sample includes around 32,000 clones, less than 90% of them seen just once. The sequencing sample was made of CD4+ T cells from blood. These TCRs come from a human donor with classical Hodgkin lymphoma.

Written as DNA, the CDR3 is TGTGCCAGCAGTTTGGACACGAACACCGGGGAGCTGTTTTTT. Encoded protein: CASSLDTNTGELFF. The chain couples TRBV6-5 to TRBJ2-2; the D gene is possibly TRBD1 (5 bases). Germline V gene lookup returns CDR1 MNHEY and CDR2 SVGAGI. The CDR3 has 14 amino acids. Between the trimmed V and J ends, which lost 4 bases and 0 bases, there was a span of 6 bases.

The genes are TRBV15 and TRBJ2-7, with D possibly called TRBD1 or TRBD2 (6 bases each). Trimming took off 3 bases at V and 3 bases at J, with 9 bases between the two ends. Germline V gene data show CDR1 as LNHNV and CDR2 as YYDKDF (reference sequence). The CDR3 length is 13 residues. CDR3 nucleotides: TGTGCCACCAGCAGCGGGGGCCACTACGAGCAGTACTTC. The encoded protein is CATSSGGHYEQYF. The whole variable domain, filled in from reference TRBV15 and TRBJ2-7, reads DAMVIQNPRYQVTQFGKPVTLSCSQTLNHNVMYWYQQKSSQAPKLLFHYYDKDFNNEADTPDNFQSRRPNTSFCFLDIRSPGLGDTAMYLCATSSGGHYEQYFGPGTRLTVT.

The CDR3 loop is CASSFGGTGSYNEQFF. DNA of the CDR3: TGTGCCAGCAGTTTCGGGGGGACGGGGTCCTACAATGAGCAGTTCTTC. This sequence joins TRBV28 and TRBJ2-1; TRBD2 aligns across 7 bases. The germline gives CDR1 MDHEN, CDR2 SYDVKM. The CDR3 is 16 amino acids. The V and J ends lost 3 bases and 1 base, in that order; junction bases with no gene match: 6.

The chain joins TRBV6-1 to TRBJ1-2; D is unclear. The CDR3 covers 10 residues. V shed 8 bases and J shed 6 bases, with 7 bases lying between them. In germline, CDR1 is MNHNS, CDR2 SASEGT. The CDR3: CASSWDGYTF. CDR3 DNA: TGTGCCAGCTCCTGGGATGGCTACACCTTC.

This chain uses TRBV6-1 with TRBJ2-3; tentatively, D is TRBD1 (6 bases). V lost 2 bases and J 1 base, leaving 7 bases between the germline ends. Looked up from germline, CDR1 is MNHNS and CDR2 is SASEGT. The CDR3 loop spans 14 amino acids. CDR3 amino acids: CASSEQGRTDTQYF. The CDR3 region has the DNA TGTGCCAGCAGTGAACAGGGGCGCACAGATACGCAGTATTTT.